This TCR beta chain stems from a study of blood T cell repertoires in COVID-19. Study summary: From the United States, Italy and Spain came samples of acute and convalescent COVID-19. Sample material is recorded as cDNA or gDNA derived from T cells, B-cell-depleted T cells, or PBMCs.

The CDR3 has 15 amino acids. The V end was cut by 4 bases, the J end by 3 bases, with 15 bases between. In germline, CDR1 is SGHDN, CDR2 FVKESK. Study processing details: Counts of nucleated cells, estimated from reference gene primer amplification, were obtained. The assay was immunoSEQ multiplex PCR, and TCRdb's table has in-frame clones only and misses some. V, J and clone size are taken as reported in that table, and D and trimming were inferred from the DNA itself. This table has 75,000 to 95,000 clones, 70% to 85% appearing once. The V and J genes are TRBV14 and TRBJ1-1; D not certain. Material: peripheral blood. The sequence was obtained from a man in his 60s with acute or convalescent COVID-19. The CDR3 sequence: CASSPLVPGDTEAFF. The CDR3 nucleotides read TGTGCCAGCAGCCCCCTGGTTCCCGGGGACACTGAAGCTTTCTTT.